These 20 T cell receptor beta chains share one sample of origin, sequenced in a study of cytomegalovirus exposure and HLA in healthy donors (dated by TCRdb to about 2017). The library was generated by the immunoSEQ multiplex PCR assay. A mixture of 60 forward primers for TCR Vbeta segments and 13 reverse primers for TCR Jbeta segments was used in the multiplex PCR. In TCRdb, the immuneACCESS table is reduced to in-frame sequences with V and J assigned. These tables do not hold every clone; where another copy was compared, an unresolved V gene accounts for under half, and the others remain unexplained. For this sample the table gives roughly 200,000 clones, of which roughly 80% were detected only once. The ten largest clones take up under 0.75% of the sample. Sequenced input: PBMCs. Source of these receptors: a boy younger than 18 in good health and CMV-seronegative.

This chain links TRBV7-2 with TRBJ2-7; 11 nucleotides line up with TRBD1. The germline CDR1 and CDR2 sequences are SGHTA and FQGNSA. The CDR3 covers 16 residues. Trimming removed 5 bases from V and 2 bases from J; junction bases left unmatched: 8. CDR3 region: CASSLEDRGPTYEQYF. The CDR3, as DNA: TGTGCCAGCAGCCTTGAGGACAGGGGGCCCACCTACGAGCAGTACTTC.

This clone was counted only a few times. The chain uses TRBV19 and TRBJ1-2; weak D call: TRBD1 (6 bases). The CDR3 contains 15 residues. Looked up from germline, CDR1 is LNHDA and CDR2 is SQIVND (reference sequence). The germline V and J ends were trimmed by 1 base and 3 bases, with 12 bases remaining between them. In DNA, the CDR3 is TGTGCCAGTAGTATAGTTAACAGGGCGGACTATGGCTACACCTTC. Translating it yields CASSIVNRADYGYTF. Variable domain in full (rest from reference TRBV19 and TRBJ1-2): DGGITQSPKYLFRKEGQNVTLSCEQNLNHDAMYWYRQDPGQGLRLIYYSQIVNDFQKGDIAEGYSVSREKKESFPLTVTSAQKNPTAFYLCASSIVNRADYGYTFGSGTRLTVV.

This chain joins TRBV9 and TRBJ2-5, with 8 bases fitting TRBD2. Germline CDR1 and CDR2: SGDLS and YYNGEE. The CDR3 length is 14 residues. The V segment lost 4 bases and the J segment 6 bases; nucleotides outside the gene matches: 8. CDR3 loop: CASSPSGGRQTQYF. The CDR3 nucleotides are TGTGCCAGCAGCCCTTCGGGGGGGAGGCAGACCCAGTACTTC.

The CDR3 DNA sequence: TGTGCCAGCAGCCCCTCACGGGAGGCCCCGCGCAATGAGCAGTTCTTC. Translated: CASSPSREAPRNEQFF. The chain couples TRBV9 to TRBJ2-1; 7 bases map to TRBD2. This CDR3 spans 16 amino acids. The V gene's germline CDR1 is SGDLS and CDR2 YYNGEE. Unmatched junction bases numbered 13, after V lost 4 bases and J lost 6 bases. Full variable domain (rest looked up from reference TRBV9 and TRBJ2-1): DSGVTQTPKHLITATGQRVTLRCSPRSGDLSVYWYQQSLDQGLQFLIQYYNGEERAKGNILERFSAQQFPDLHSELNLSSLELGDSALYFCASSPSREAPRNEQFFGPGTRLTVL.

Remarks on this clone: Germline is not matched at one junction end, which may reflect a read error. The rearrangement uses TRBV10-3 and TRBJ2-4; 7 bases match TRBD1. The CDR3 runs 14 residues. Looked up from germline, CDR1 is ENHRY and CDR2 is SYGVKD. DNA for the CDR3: TGTGCCAGCAGTGACGGGACAGCTGGAAACATTCAGTACTTC. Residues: CASSDGTAGNIQYF.

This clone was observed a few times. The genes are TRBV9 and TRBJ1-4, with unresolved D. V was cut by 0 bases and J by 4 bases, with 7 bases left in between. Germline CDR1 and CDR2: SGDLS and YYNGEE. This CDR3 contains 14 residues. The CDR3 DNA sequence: TGTGCCAGCAGCGTAGGACAATTTAATGAAAAACTGTTTTTT. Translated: CASSVGQFNEKLFF. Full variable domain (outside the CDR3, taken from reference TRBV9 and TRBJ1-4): DSGVTQTPKHLITATGQRVTLRCSPRSGDLSVYWYQQSLDQGLQFLIQYYNGEERAKGNILERFSAQQFPDLHSELNLSSLELGDSALYFCASSVGQFNEKLFFGSGTQLSVL.

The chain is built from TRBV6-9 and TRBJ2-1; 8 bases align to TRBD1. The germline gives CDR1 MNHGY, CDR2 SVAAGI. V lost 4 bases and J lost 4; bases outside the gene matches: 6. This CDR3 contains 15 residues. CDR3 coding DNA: TGTGCCAGCAGTTTCGGGACAGGTAAGTACAATGAGCAGTTCTTC. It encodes CASSFGTGKYNEQFF.

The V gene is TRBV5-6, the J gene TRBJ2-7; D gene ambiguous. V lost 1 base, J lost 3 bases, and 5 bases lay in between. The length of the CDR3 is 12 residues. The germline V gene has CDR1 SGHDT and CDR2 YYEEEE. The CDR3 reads CASSLNSYEQYF. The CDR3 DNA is TGTGCCAGCAGCTTGAACAGCTACGAGCAGTACTTC.

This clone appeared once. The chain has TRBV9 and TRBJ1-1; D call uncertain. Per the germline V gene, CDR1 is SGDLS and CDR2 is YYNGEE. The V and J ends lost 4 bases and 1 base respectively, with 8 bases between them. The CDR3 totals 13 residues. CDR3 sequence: CASSTDGNTEAFF. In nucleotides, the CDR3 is TGTGCCAGCAGCACAGACGGGAACACTGAAGCTTTCTTT.

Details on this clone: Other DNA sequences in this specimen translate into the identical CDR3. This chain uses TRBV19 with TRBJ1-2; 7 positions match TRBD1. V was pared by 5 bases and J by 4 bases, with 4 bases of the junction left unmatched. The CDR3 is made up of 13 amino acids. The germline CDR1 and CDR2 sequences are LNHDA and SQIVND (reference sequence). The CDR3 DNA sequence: TGTGCCAGTAGTCCTGGACAGGCCTATGGCTACACCTTC. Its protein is CASSPGQAYGYTF.

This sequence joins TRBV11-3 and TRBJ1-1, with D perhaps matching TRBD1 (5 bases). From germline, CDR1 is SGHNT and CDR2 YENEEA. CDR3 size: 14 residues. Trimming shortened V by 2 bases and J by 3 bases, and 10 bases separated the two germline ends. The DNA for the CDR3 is TGTGCCAGCAGCTTACGGGAGGGGTACACTGAAGCTTTCTTT. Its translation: CASSLREGYTEAFF.

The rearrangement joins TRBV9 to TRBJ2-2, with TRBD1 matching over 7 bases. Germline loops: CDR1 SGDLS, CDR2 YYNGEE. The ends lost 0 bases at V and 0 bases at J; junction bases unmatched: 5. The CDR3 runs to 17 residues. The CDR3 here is CASSVVTGDPNTGELFF. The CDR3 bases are TGTGCCAGCAGCGTAGTAACAGGGGACCCGAACACCGGGGAGCTGTTTTTT.

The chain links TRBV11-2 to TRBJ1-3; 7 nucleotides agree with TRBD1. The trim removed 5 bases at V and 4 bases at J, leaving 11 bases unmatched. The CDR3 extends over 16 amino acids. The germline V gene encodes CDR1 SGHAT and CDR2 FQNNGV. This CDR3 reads CASSGRKGAGGNTIYF. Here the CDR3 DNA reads TGTGCCAGCAGCGGAAGGAAGGGGGCTGGAGGAAACACCATATATTTT.

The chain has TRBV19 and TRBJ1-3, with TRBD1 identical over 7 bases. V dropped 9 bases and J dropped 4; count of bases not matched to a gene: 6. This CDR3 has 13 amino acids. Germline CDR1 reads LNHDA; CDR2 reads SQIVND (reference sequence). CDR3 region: CASRQGSGNTIYF. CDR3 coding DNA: TGTGCCAGCCGACAGGGTTCAGGAAACACCATATATTTT.

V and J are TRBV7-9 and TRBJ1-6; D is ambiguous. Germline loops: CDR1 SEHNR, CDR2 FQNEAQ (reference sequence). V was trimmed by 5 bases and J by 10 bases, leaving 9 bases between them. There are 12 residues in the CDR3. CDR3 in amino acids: CASSVGRSPLHF. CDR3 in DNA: TGTGCCAGCAGCGTGGGCAGGTCACCCCTCCACTTT.

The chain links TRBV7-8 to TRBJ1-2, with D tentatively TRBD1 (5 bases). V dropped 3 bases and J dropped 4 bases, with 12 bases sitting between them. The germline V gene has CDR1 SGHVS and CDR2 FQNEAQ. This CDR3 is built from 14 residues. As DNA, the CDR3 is TGTGCCAGCAGCTTGGGGGTTAGCGGCTATGGCTACACCTTC. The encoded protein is CASSLGVSGYGYTF.

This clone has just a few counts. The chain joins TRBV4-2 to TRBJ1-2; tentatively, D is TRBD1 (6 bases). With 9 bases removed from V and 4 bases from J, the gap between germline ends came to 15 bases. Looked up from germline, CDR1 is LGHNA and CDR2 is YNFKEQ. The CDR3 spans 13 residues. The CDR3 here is CASKGGESYGYTF. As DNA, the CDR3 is TGTGCCAGTAAGGGGGGGGAAAGCTATGGCTACACCTTC.

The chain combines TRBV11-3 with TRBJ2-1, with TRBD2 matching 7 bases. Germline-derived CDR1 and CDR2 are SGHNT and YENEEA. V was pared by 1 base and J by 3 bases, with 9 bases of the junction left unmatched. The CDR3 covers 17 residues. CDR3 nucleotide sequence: TGTGCCAGCAGCTTAGGCGGGAGCAGATCCCACTACAATGAGCAGTTCTTC. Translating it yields CASSLGGSRSHYNEQFF.

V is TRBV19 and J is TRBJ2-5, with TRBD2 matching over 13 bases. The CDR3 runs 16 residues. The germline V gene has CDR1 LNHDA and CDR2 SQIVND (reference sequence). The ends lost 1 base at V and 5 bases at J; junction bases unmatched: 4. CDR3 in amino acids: CASSIGLAGGGETQYF. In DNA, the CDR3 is TGTGCCAGTAGTATAGGACTAGCGGGAGGAGGCGAGACCCAGTACTTC.

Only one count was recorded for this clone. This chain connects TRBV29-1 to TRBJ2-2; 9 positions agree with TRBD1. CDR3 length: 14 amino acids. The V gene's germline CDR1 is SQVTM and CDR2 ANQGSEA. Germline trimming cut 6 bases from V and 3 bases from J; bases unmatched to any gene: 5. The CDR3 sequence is CSVPDRGDTGELFF. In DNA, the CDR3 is TGCAGCGTACCGGACAGGGGAGACACCGGGGAGCTGTTTTTT.